Presented here are 30 T cell receptor beta chains from one specimen sequenced in a study of T cells in tuberculosis. Time point reported: new active TB diagnosis, blood taken before or within 7 days of starting treatment. TCRdb's copy holds only in-frame clones and misses some; the assay was immunoSEQ multiplex PCR. The data show roughly 32,000 clones, over 85% seen once. Sequencing used PBMCs, obtained at tuberculosis diagnosis. The origin of the receptors is an adult with tuberculosis.

The rearrangement joins TRBV2 to TRBJ1-2; 10 bases agree with TRBD1. The ends lost 3 bases at V and 4 bases at J; junction bases unmatched: 17. Germline CDR1 is SNHLY and CDR2 is FYNNEI. This CDR3 is 19 amino acids long. The CDR3 protein is CASSENGLGIGTGVYGYTF. The DNA of the CDR3 is TGTGCCAGCAGTGAGAATGGGTTGGGGATCGGGACAGGGGTCTATGGCTACACCTTC.

The chain employs TRBV7-9 and TRBJ2-7, with TRBD1 identical over 7 bases. This CDR3 is 15 amino acids long. The J segment lost 0 bases and the V segment lost 4 bases, leaving 6 bases of the junction unmatched. Germline V gene data show CDR1 as SEHNR and CDR2 as FQNEAQ (reference sequence). CDR3 bases: TGTGCCAGCAGCTCCACTTACAGGGGCTCCTACGAGCAGTACTTC. This sequence encodes CASSSTYRGSYEQYF.

The chain is built from TRBV7-2 and TRBJ2-2, with 9 bases matching TRBD2. CDR1 is SGHTA, CDR2 FQGNSA, per germline. V lost 5 bases to trimming and J lost 6 bases; unmatched junction nucleotides: 4. The CDR3 sequence is 14 residues long. The CDR3, as DNA: TGTGCCAGCAGCGCCTTAGCGGGAGCCGGGGAGCTGTTTTTT. Its protein is CASSALAGAGELFF.

The chain joins TRBV27 to TRBJ1-5, with 10 positions matching TRBD1. The CDR3 has 16 amino acids. V was pared by 3 bases and J by 3 bases, with 5 bases of the junction left unmatched. Germline V lookup: CDR1 MNHEY, CDR2 SMNVEV (reference sequence). The CDR3 DNA follows: TGTGCCAGCAGTTTGAGGGGGACAGGGGTCAATCAGCCCCAGCATTTT. It yields the protein CASSLRGTGVNQPQHF.

The chain carries TRBV19 and TRBJ2-1; perhaps TRBD1 as D (5 bases). This CDR3 spans 17 amino acids. Per germline, CDR1 LNHDA and CDR2 SQIVND (reference sequence). Trimming took 4 bases from V and 6 from J, leaving 22 bases between them. The CDR3 loop is CASSSRSGGLGANEQFF. CDR3 coding DNA: TGTGCCAGTAGTAGTAGATCCGGCGGTCTTGGGGCCAATGAGCAGTTCTTC. Full variable domain (rest looked up from reference TRBV19 and TRBJ2-1): DGGITQSPKYLFRKEGQNVTLSCEQNLNHDAMYWYRQDPGQGLRLIYYSQIVNDFQKGDIAEGYSVSREKKESFPLTVTSAQKNPTAFYLCASSSRSGGLGANEQFFGPGTRLTVL.

The chain has TRBV6-5 and TRBJ1-6, with D maybe TRBD1 (5 bases). Germline-derived CDR1 and CDR2 are MNHEY and SVGAGI. Trimming took off 8 bases at V and 0 bases at J, with 11 bases between the two ends. This CDR3 is 15 amino acids long. CDR3 loop: CASGYRISYNSPLHF. The CDR3, as DNA: TGTGCCAGCGGGTACAGGATCTCCTATAATTCACCCCTCCACTTT.

The chain links TRBV25-1 to TRBJ2-2; the D gene is possibly TRBD1 (5 bases). Trimming removed 8 bases at V and 6 bases at J, with 10 bases between. Germline-derived CDR1 and CDR2 are MGHDK and SYGVNS. CDR3 length equals 12 residues. CDR3 in amino acids: CASEGAAGELFF. The CDR3 DNA is TGTGCCAGCGAAGGGGCGGCCGGGGAGCTGTTTTTT.

The chain couples TRBV6-6 to TRBJ1-2; 8 nucleotides line up with TRBD1. The junction had 11 bases not matched to a gene; V was cut back by 5 bases and J by 6 bases. The germline V gene encodes CDR1 MNHNY and CDR2 SVGAGI (reference sequence). This CDR3 is built from 15 residues. This CDR3 reads CASSQTLGQADGYTF. The CDR3 region has the DNA TGTGCCAGCAGTCAAACCCTGGGACAGGCGGATGGCTACACCTTC.

V is TRBV28 and J is TRBJ2-2, with 7 bases identical to TRBD2. This CDR3 contains 13 residues. The germline V gene has CDR1 MDHEN and CDR2 SYDVKM. J was trimmed by 6 bases and V by 5 bases; bases with no gene match: 3. Here the CDR3 reads CASSVGRAGELFF. CDR3 DNA: TGTGCCAGCAGTGTGGGGAGGGCCGGGGAGCTGTTTTTT. The whole variable domain, remainder taken from reference TRBV28 and TRBJ2-2, is DVKVTQSSRYLVKRTGEKVFLECVQDMDHENMFWYRQDPGLGLRLIYFSYDVKMKEKGDIPEGYSVSREKKERFSLILESASTNQTSMYLCASSVGRAGELFFGEGSRLTVL.

This chain links TRBV7-6 with TRBJ1-3; D might be TRBD1 (6 bases). The CDR3 covers 17 residues. Germline assignment: CDR1 SGHVS and CDR2 FNYEAQ. V gave up 3 bases and J gave up 2 bases, with 17 bases separating them. DNA for the CDR3: TGTGCCAGCAGCTTGGCTGCCGGGACAAGTGCTGGAAACACCATATATTTT. Protein sequence: CASSLAAGTSAGNTIYF.

The chain combines TRBV7-9 with TRBJ2-5; the D gene is possibly TRBD2 (6 bases). This CDR3 is 12 amino acids long. The germline gives CDR1 SEHNR, CDR2 FQNEAQ (reference sequence). V lost 7 bases and J 5 bases, leaving 11 bases between the germline ends. The DNA for the CDR3 is TGTGCCAGCACGGAGGGATGGGAGACCCAGTACTTC. This gives the protein CASTEGWETQYF.

The gene calls are TRBV11-3 and TRBJ2-1; D may be TRBD2 (6 bases). The CDR3 spans 13 residues. Between the trimmed V and J ends, which lost 5 bases and 4 bases, there was a span of 9 bases. The germline gives CDR1 SGHNT, CDR2 YENEEA. CDR3 amino acids: CASSAGTYNEQFF. DNA for the CDR3: TGTGCCAGCAGCGCCGGGACTTACAATGAGCAGTTCTTC.

V and J are TRBV30 and TRBJ2-5, with 8 bases that match TRBD1. Germline V lookup: CDR1 GTSNPN, CDR2 SVGIG (reference sequence). The CDR3 extends over 13 amino acids. Unmatched junction bases numbered 5, after V lost 3 bases and J lost 5 bases. The CDR3 nucleotides read TGTGCCTGGAGGCCTGGACAGGGCGAGACCCAGTACTTC. It specifies CAWRPGQGETQYF.

V gene TRBV4-2 combines with J gene TRBJ2-2; perhaps TRBD2 as D (6 bases). The V gene's germline CDR1 is LGHNA and CDR2 YNFKEQ. The CDR3 has 16 residues. V shed 6 bases and J shed 6 bases, with 20 bases lying between them. The CDR3 loop is CASRHTGTSLAGELFF. In nucleotides, the CDR3 is TGTGCCAGCAGGCACACCGGGACTTCTCTCGCCGGGGAGCTGTTTTTT.

CDR3 region: CASSQVAGGYEQYF. The DNA of the CDR3 is TGTGCCAGCAGCCAGGTGGCGGGTGGGTACGAGCAGTACTTC. The chain employs TRBV11-2 and TRBJ2-7; D may be TRBD2 (5 bases). CDR3 size: 14 residues. Trimming cost V 5 bases and J 4 bases, with 15 bases left between them. Germline lookup yields CDR1 SGHAT and CDR2 FQNNGV.

J is TRBJ2-7 and V is TRBV5-1; D is unresolved. Germline V CDR1 and CDR2: SGHRS, YFSETQ. V lost 2 bases, J lost 2 bases, and 11 bases lay in between. This CDR3 has 14 amino acids. This CDR3 is CASSFSGVTYEQYF. CDR3 DNA: TGCGCCAGCAGCTTCTCCGGAGTCACCTACGAGCAGTACTTC.

The rearrangement joins TRBV11-2 to TRBJ1-1; 8 positions agree with TRBD1. The V and J ends lost 3 bases and 2 bases, in that order; junction bases with no gene match: 2. The CDR3 extends over 14 amino acids. Germline V gene sequence: CDR1 SGHAT, CDR2 FQNNGV. The CDR3 loop is CASSFDRGNTEAFF. CDR3 DNA sequence: TGTGCCAGCAGCTTCGACAGGGGCAACACTGAAGCTTTCTTT.

The chain combines TRBV11-2 with TRBJ1-3, with D possibly being TRBD1 (6 bases). There are 14 residues in the CDR3. V was cut by 1 base and J by 5 bases, with 9 bases left in between. Germline CDR1 reads SGHAT; CDR2 reads FQNNGV. Written as DNA, the CDR3 is TGTGCCAGCAGCTTAGGGGACACCAGAAACACCATATATTTT. This translates into CASSLGDTRNTIYF.

This chain connects TRBV30 to TRBJ2-6; the D gene is possibly TRBD1 (8 bases). The germline V gene has CDR1 GTSNPN and CDR2 SVGIG (reference sequence). Trimming left V 0 bases short and J 2 bases short, with 20 bases between. The CDR3 is 19 amino acids. The CDR3: CAWSVQGGDRRTGANVLTF. In nucleotides, the CDR3 is TGTGCCTGGAGTGTACAGGGAGGGGACAGGAGAACTGGGGCCAACGTCCTGACTTTC. Based on the CDR3 plus reference TRBV30 and TRBJ2-6, the full variable domain is SQTIHQWPATLVQPVGSPLSLECTVEGTSNPNLYWYRQAAGRGLQLLFYSVGIGQISSEVPQNLSASRPQDRQFILSSKKLLLSDSGFYLCAWSVQGGDRRTGANVLTFGAGSRLTVL.

The chain uses TRBV6-1 and TRBJ2-1; 15 bases line up with TRBD2. This CDR3 spans 15 amino acids. CDR1 is MNHNS, CDR2 SASEGT, per germline. Losses at the gene ends were 4 bases for V and 14 bases for J; bases not matched to a gene: 9. The CDR3 DNA reads as TGTGCCAGCAGTGCGGGGACTAGCGGGGGGTTCTCGGAGTTCTTC. Translation: CASSAGTSGGFSEFF.

The chain couples TRBV4-1 to TRBJ2-1; 8 positions agree with TRBD2. CDR1 and CDR2 from the germline V gene are MGHRA and YSYEKL. The ends lost 4 bases at V and 0 bases at J; junction bases unmatched: 5. The CDR3 contains 16 residues. The CDR3: CASSRDGRGSYNEQFF. CDR3 DNA: TGCGCCAGCAGCCGGGACGGGAGGGGCTCCTACAATGAGCAGTTCTTC.

The chain couples TRBV28 to TRBJ2-7; 7 nucleotides line up with TRBD1. The CDR3 sequence is 17 residues long. Germline values: CDR1 MDHEN, CDR2 SYDVKM. Germline trimming cut 2 bases from V and 0 bases from J; bases unmatched to any gene: 10. The chain's CDR3 is CASSLNKWGQLSYEQYF. The DNA of the CDR3 is TGTGCCAGCAGTTTAAATAAATGGGGACAGCTCTCCTACGAGCAGTACTTC.

The V and J genes are TRBV28 and TRBJ2-2, with D tentatively TRBD1 (6 bases). Germline lookup yields CDR1 MDHEN and CDR2 SYDVKM. CDR3 length equals 20 residues. V was pared by 5 bases and J by 2 bases, with 27 bases between. DNA of the CDR3: TGTGCCAGCAGTCCCACCCCGGGGACACTTGATTTTCTAAACACCGGGGAGCTGTTTTTT. Translation gives CASSPTPGTLDFLNTGELFF.

The chain is built from TRBV5-6 and TRBJ2-7; D may be TRBD2 (5 bases). Germline lookup yields CDR1 SGHDT and CDR2 YYEEEE. The CDR3 extends over 14 amino acids. V lost 4 bases and J lost 7, with 18 bases in between. This chain's CDR3 is CASSAPSEGWEQYF. The CDR3 DNA reads TGTGCCAGCAGCGCCCCTTCCGAGGGTTGGGAGCAGTACTTC.

The sample holds one count of this clone. The CDR3 loop is CASNRGSRDEQFF. DNA of the CDR3: TGCGCCAGCAACCGCGGGAGTCGGGATGAGCAGTTCTTC. This chain connects TRBV5-1 to TRBJ2-1, with 7 bases that match TRBD2. The CDR3 covers 13 residues. The V segment lost 6 bases and the J segment 8 bases; nucleotides outside the gene matches: 8. Germline V gives CDR1 SGHRS, CDR2 YFSETQ.

The gene calls are TRBV5-1 and TRBJ1-2; 10 positions agree with TRBD1. Germline V lookup: CDR1 SGHRS, CDR2 YFSETQ. With 3 bases clipped from V and 8 bases from J, the junction kept 13 bases outside the gene matches. The CDR3 extends over 16 amino acids. The CDR3 sequence: CASSSQGGTGEGGYTF. CDR3 DNA: TGCGCCAGCAGCTCGCAAGGAGGGACAGGGGAAGGCGGCTACACCTTC. The complete variable domain, with remaining parts taken from reference TRBV5-1 and TRBJ1-2, reads KAGVTQTPRYLIKTRGQQVTLSCSPISGHRSVSWYQQTPGQGLQFLFEYFSETQRNKGNFPGRFSGRQFSNSRSEMNVSTLELGDSALYLCASSSQGGTGEGGYTFGSGTRLTVV.

This chain joins TRBV6-5 and TRBJ1-4; D uncertain. Germline assignment: CDR1 MNHEY and CDR2 SVGAGI. The CDR3 has 14 amino acids. The V end was cut by 6 bases, the J end by 4 bases, with 12 bases between. CDR3 coding DNA: TGTGCCAGCAGGGGAGCAGGTTTTAATGAAAAACTGTTTTTT. It encodes CASRGAGFNEKLFF.

The chain joins TRBV10-3 to TRBJ1-2; 12 positions agree with TRBD1. J was trimmed by 8 bases and V by 5 bases; bases with no gene match: 6. This CDR3 spans 14 amino acids. The germline V gene encodes CDR1 ENHRY and CDR2 SYGVKD. CDR3 coding DNA: TGTGCCATCAGTTCGGGACAGGGGGCTTGGGGCTACACCTTC. This sequence encodes CAISSGQGAWGYTF.

This chain joins TRBV27 and TRBJ2-5; D is possibly TRBD1 (5 bases). Germline CDR1 MNHEY, CDR2 SMNVEV (reference sequence). V was shortened by 2 bases and J by 1 base, with 17 bases between the two germline ends. The CDR3 is made up of 17 amino acids. The CDR3 bases are TGTGCCAGCAGTTTAATTTCAACAGGACGGCTCCAAGAGACCCAGTACTTC. As protein: CASSLISTGRLQETQYF.

This chain uses TRBV5-1 with TRBJ2-5, with D perhaps matching TRBD1 (6 bases). The germline V gene encodes CDR1 SGHRS and CDR2 YFSETQ. This CDR3 comprises 16 residues. The V and J ends lost 0 bases and 4 bases respectively, with 16 bases between them. The CDR3 reads CASSLGSGAAAETQYF. The DNA for the CDR3 is TGCGCCAGCAGCTTGGGCTCAGGGGCGGCGGCAGAGACCCAGTACTTC.